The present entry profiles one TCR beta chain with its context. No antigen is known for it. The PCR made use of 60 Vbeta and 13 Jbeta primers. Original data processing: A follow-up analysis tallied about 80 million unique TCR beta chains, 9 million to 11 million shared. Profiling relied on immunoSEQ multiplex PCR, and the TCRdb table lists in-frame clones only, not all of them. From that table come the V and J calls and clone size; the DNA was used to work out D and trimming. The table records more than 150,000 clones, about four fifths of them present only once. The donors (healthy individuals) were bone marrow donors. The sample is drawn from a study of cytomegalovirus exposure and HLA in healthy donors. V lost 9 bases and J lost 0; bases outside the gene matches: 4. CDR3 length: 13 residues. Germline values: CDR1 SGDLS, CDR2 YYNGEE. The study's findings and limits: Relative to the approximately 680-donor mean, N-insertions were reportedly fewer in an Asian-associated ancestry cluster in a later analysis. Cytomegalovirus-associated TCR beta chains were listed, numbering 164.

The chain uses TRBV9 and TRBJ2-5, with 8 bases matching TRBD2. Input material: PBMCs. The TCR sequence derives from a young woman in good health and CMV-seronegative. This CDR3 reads CATFSGDQETQYF. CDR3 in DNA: TGTGCCACCTTTAGCGGGGACCAAGAGACCCAGTACTTC.